The 24 T cell receptor beta chains below all came from one sample that was sequenced in a study of T-cell reconstitution after alpha-beta-depleted transplantation in children. Molecular barcoding with unique molecular identifiers was used for the TCRbeta library. Each CDR3 protein gets one entry after TCRdb re-called the PCR reads with MiXCR. The sample lists approximately 70,000 distinct CDR3 sequences; approximately 5% were seen once. The specimen comprised PBMCs, mostly from graft donor cells, sampled 180 days after TCRalphabeta/CD19-depleted stem cell transplant. The receptor set was obtained from a boy younger than two who had a stem cell transplant for acute myeloid leukemia, so the T cells may come from the graft donor.

There are many counts of this clonotype. The rearrangement links TRBV4-2 to TRBJ1-4; 7 bases are a match to TRBD1. The CDR3 contains 16 residues. The germline V gene encodes CDR1 LGHNA and CDR2 YNFKEQ. J lost 12 bases, V lost 0 bases, and 13 bases had no gene match. CDR3 in amino acids: CASSQDGGQFRNELFF. Here the CDR3 DNA reads TGTGCCAGCAGCCAAGATGGGGGACAGTTCCGAAACGAACTGTTTTTT.

This clonotype was picked up many times. The rearrangement links TRBV9 to TRBJ2-1, with unresolved D. V lost 0 bases and J 4 bases, leaving 5 bases between the germline ends. Germline values: CDR1 SGDLS, CDR2 YYNGEE. CDR3 length equals 13 residues. DNA of the CDR3: TGTGCCAGCAGCGTAGGGATTTACAATGAGCAGTTCTTC. It encodes CASSVGIYNEQFF.

This clonotype was detected a few times. The V and J genes are TRBV6-1 and TRBJ1-1; 10 bases fit TRBD1. CDR1 and CDR2 (germline): MNHNS, SASEGT. V shed 3 bases, J shed 3 bases, and the junction held 4 bases outside the gene matches. The CDR3 extends over 15 amino acids. Written as DNA, the CDR3 is TGTGCCAGCAGTGATGACAGGGGGCCCGACACTGAAGCTTTCTTT. The encoded protein is CASSDDRGPDTEAFF.

This clonotype was observed at least ten times. The chain has TRBV27 and TRBJ2-4; possibly TRBD2 for D (5 bases). The CDR3 contains 14 residues. V lost 9 bases and J 0 bases, leaving 12 bases between the germline ends. Germline CDR1 reads MNHEY; CDR2 reads SMNVEV (reference sequence). The CDR3, as DNA: TGTGCCAGGACCAGTCGGGAAGCCAAAAACATTCAGTACTTC. Translated, it gives CARTSREAKNIQYF.

This clonotype was counted ten times or more. The rearrangement uses TRBV20-1 and TRBJ2-3; D remains unclear. Germline CDR1 and CDR2: DFQATT and SNEGSKA (reference sequence). Between the trimmed V and J ends, which lost 5 bases and 2 bases, there was a span of 5 bases. The length of the CDR3 is 11 residues. Here the CDR3 reads CSASNTDTQYF. The DNA for the CDR3 is TGCAGTGCTTCCAACACAGATACGCAGTATTTT.

This clonotype was seen repeatedly, ten times or more. This sequence joins TRBV12-3 or TRBV12-4 and TRBJ2-5; unclear D gene. This CDR3 comprises 11 residues. V was trimmed by 2 bases and J by 5 bases, leaving 3 bases between them. The CDR3 nucleotides are TGTGCCAGCAGTTTAATGGAGACCCAGTACTTC. Its translation: CASSLMETQYF.

This clonotype was counted at least ten times. The chain is built from TRBV12-3 or TRBV12-4 and TRBJ2-5, with 7 bases that match TRBD2. V lost 3 bases to trimming and J lost 3 bases; unmatched junction nucleotides: 7. The CDR3 sequence is 15 residues long. The CDR3 sequence is CASSFSMGGEETQYF. CDR3 DNA sequence: TGTGCCAGCAGTTTTTCGATGGGGGGGGAAGAGACCCAGTACTTC.

The sample holds many counts of this clonotype. CDR3 nucleotides: TGCAGTGCTATCAGGGATCTCTACGAGCAGTACGTC. Protein: CSAIRDLYEQYV. The rearrangement uses TRBV20-1 and TRBJ2-7; D possibly corresponds to TRBD1 (5 bases). CDR3 length equals 12 residues. CDR1 is DFQATT, CDR2 SNEGSKA, per germline (reference sequence). V was pared by 4 bases and J by 3 bases, with 10 bases between.

This clonotype was observed many times. This chain connects TRBV5-1 to TRBJ2-7, with 7 bases lining up with TRBD1. Per germline, CDR1 SGHRS and CDR2 YFSETQ. The CDR3 covers 14 residues. With 3 bases clipped from V and 6 bases from J, the junction kept 9 bases outside the gene matches. CDR3 bases: TGCGCCAGCAGCTCCGGGACAGCCCCTACCGAGCAGTACTTC. Translation: CASSSGTAPTEQYF.

This clonotype appeared many times. The chain employs TRBV5-4 and TRBJ2-3; D is uncertain. CDR1 and CDR2 (germline): SGHNT, YYREEE (reference sequence). CDR3 size: 14 residues. V lost 0 bases and J lost 0, with 5 bases in between. The CDR3 nucleotides read TGTGCCAGCAGCTTGGACGGAAGCACAGATACGCAGTATTTT. Protein product: CASSLDGSTDTQYF.

This clonotype was counted many times. CDR3 sequence: CSARSGGLNEQFF. The CDR3 DNA sequence: TGCAGTGCTAGATCGGGGGGCCTGAATGAGCAGTTCTTC. The chain couples TRBV20-1 to TRBJ2-1; the D gene is possibly TRBD2 (7 bases). V was cut by 2 bases and J by 7 bases, with 12 bases left in between. The CDR3 spans 13 residues. Germline assignment: CDR1 DFQATT and CDR2 SNEGSKA (reference sequence).

The V and J genes are TRBV5-4 and TRBJ2-2, with TRBD1 identical over 9 bases. CDR3 length equals 16 residues. Germline assignment: CDR1 SGHNT and CDR2 YYREEE (reference sequence). The J segment lost 5 bases and the V segment lost 3 bases, leaving 8 bases of the junction unmatched. The CDR3: CASSSAGTGRTGELFF. The CDR3 DNA follows: TGTGCCAGCAGCTCTGCCGGGACAGGGAGGACCGGGGAGCTGTTTTTT.

Ten or more counts support this clonotype. The chain links TRBV12-3 or TRBV12-4 to TRBJ2-2; 13 nucleotides line up with TRBD2. The ends lost 7 bases at V and 3 bases at J; junction bases unmatched: 11. The CDR3 sequence is 18 residues long. The CDR3 is CASNSPGLAGPYTGELFF. The CDR3 DNA follows: TGTGCCAGCAACTCCCCGGGACTAGCGGGGCCCTACACCGGGGAGCTGTTTTTT.

This clonotype was counted ten times or more. The J gene is TRBJ1-2, the V gene TRBV5-6; TRBD1 is a possible D gene (6 bases). Between the trimmed V and J ends, which lost 2 bases and 5 bases, there was a span of 22 bases. Looked up from germline, CDR1 is SGHDT and CDR2 is YYEEEE. CDR3 length: 17 amino acids. The CDR3 loop reads CASSFYREEGMGYGYTF. DNA of the CDR3: TGTGCCAGCAGCTTCTACAGGGAAGAGGGGATGGGGTATGGCTACACCTTC.

This clonotype has ten or more counts. V gene TRBV5-1 combines with J gene TRBJ2-4; 9 positions agree with TRBD1. The trim removed 4 bases at V and 2 bases at J, leaving 10 bases unmatched. Germline loops: CDR1 SGHRS, CDR2 YFSETQ. The CDR3 is 17 amino acids. CDR3 coding DNA: TGCGCCAGCAGCGGAGGGACAGGGAGGATTTCCAAAAACATTCAGTACTTC. This codes for CASSGGTGRISKNIQYF.

This clonotype has a count of ten or more. V is TRBV10-2 and J is TRBJ2-7; 9 bases line up with TRBD2. Germline V gene data show CDR1 as WSHSY and CDR2 as SAAADI. V lost 6 bases to trimming and J lost 3 bases; unmatched junction nucleotides: 6. CDR3 length: 14 amino acids. For the CDR3, the DNA is TGCGCCAGCAGCCCTAGCGGGGAAGGCTACGAGCAGTACTTC. This encodes CASSPSGEGYEQYF.

This clonotype has a count of ten or more. The CDR3 region is CALLFVGANVLTF. CDR3 sequence (DNA): TGTGCCCTATTATTCGTGGGGGCCAACGTCCTGACTTTC. The chain uses TRBV30 and TRBJ2-6; D not resolved. The CDR3 totals 13 residues. CDR1 is GTSNPN, CDR2 SVGIG, per germline (reference sequence). The V end was cut by 8 bases, the J end by 4 bases, with 12 bases between.

This clonotype was seen at least ten times. The rearrangement uses TRBV20-1 and TRBJ2-7, with unresolved D. Trimming removed 6 bases at V and 2 bases at J, with 8 bases between. The CDR3 loop spans 11 amino acids. Per germline, CDR1 DFQATT and CDR2 SNEGSKA (reference sequence). CDR3 sequence reads: CSAITTYEQYV. The CDR3, as DNA: TGCAGTGCCATCACAACCTACGAGCAGTACGTC.

This clonotype has ten or more counts. This rearrangement joins TRBV24-1 to TRBJ2-3; TRBD1 matches 9 bases. Germline trimming cut 4 bases from V and 3 bases from J; bases unmatched to any gene: 4. Germline V gene sequence: CDR1 KGHDR, CDR2 SFDVKD. CDR3 size: 15 residues. CDR3 nucleotide sequence: TGTGCCACCAGTGAGGGGACAGGGATAACAGATACGCAGTATTTT. Translation gives CATSEGTGITDTQYF.

This clonotype was seen at least ten times. The rearrangement links TRBV3-1 to TRBJ1-1; 8 bases fit TRBD1. Germline values: CDR1 LGHDT, CDR2 YNNKEL (reference sequence). After removal of 6 bases from V and 4 bases from J, the junction contained 4 bases not matched to a gene. The CDR3 has 13 residues. The CDR3: CASRQGVGTEAFF. The CDR3 bases are TGTGCCAGCAGACAGGGGGTAGGCACTGAAGCTTTCTTT.

This clonotype was seen repeatedly, ten times or more. The CDR3 region has the DNA TGTGCCAGCAGCGGCGGTCGGGCTCGAGTAGTCGGTGAAGCTTTCTTT. Protein: CASSGGRARVVGEAFF. J is TRBJ1-1 and V is TRBV12-3 or TRBV12-4, with D unresolved. This CDR3 has 16 residues. V lost 6 bases and J lost 7, with 24 bases in between.

This clonotype has at least ten counts. The gene calls are TRBV6-2 or TRBV6-3 and TRBJ1-2, with D possibly being TRBD1 (5 bases). Looked up from germline, CDR1 is MNHEY and CDR2 is SVGEGT. The CDR3 loop spans 14 amino acids. Trimming took off 2 bases at V and 8 bases at J, with 15 bases between the two ends. In DNA form, the CDR3 reads TGTGCCAGCAGTTACGGAGCGGGGCTTCGGGGCTACACCTTC. Its translation: CASSYGAGLRGYTF.

This clonotype was counted many times. The chain recombines TRBV28 with TRBJ2-3; 9 bases align to TRBD1. J gave up 5 bases and V 11 bases, and 8 bases lay outside the gene matches. The CDR3 spans 13 residues. Looked up from germline, CDR1 is MDHEN and CDR2 is SYDVKM. The CDR3 spells CAAGDRVEDTQYF. DNA for the CDR3: TGTGCCGCCGGGGACAGGGTAGAAGATACGCAGTATTTT. Variable domain in full (rest from reference TRBV28 and TRBJ2-3): DVKVTQSSRYLVKRTGEKVFLECVQDMDHENMFWYRQDPGLGLRLIYFSYDVKMKEKGDIPEGYSVSREKKERFSLILESASTNQTSMYLCAAGDRVEDTQYFGPGTRLTVL.

The chain recombines TRBV7-8 with TRBJ2-1; 7 bases are shared with TRBD1. This CDR3 spans 17 amino acids. With V trimmed by 0 bases and J by 10 bases, 15 bases remained unmatched. CDR1 SGHVS and CDR2 FQNEAQ come from the germline V gene. The CDR3 loop reads CASSLAAQGVRRAEQFF. Here the CDR3 DNA reads TGTGCCAGCAGCTTAGCGGCGCAGGGGGTACGTCGTGCAGAGCAGTTCTTC.